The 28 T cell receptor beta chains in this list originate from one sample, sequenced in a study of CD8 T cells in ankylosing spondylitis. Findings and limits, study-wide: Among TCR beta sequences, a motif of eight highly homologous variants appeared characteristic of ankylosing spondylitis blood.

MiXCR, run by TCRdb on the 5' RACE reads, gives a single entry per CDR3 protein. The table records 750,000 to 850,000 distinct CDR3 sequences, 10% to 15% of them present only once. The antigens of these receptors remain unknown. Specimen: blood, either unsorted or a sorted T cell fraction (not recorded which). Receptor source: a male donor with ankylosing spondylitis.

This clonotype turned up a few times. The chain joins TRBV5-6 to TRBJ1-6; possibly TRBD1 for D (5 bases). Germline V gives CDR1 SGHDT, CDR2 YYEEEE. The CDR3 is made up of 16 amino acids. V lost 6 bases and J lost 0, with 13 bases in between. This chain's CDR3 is CASKRGRSSYNSPLHF. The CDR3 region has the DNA TGTGCCAGCAAAAGGGGAAGGAGCTCCTATAATTCACCCCTCCACTTT.

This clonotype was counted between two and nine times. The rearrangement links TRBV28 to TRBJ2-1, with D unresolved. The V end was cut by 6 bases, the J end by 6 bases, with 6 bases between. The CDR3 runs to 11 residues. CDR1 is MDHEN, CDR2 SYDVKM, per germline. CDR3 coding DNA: TGTGCCAGCAGACGAATCAATGAGCAGTTCTTC. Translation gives CASRRINEQFF.

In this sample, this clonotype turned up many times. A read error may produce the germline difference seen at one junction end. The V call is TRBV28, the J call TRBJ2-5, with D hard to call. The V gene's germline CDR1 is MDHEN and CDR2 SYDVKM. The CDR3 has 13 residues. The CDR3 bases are TGTGCCAGCAGCTTATCGGGTGGGGAGACCCAGTACTTC. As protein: CASSLSGGETQYF.

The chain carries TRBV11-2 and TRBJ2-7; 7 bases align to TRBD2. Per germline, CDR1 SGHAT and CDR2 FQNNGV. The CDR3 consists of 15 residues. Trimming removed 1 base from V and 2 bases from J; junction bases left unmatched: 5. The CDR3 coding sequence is TGTGCCAGCAGCTTAGTTTGGGGGGGAACCTACGAGCAGTACTTC. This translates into CASSLVWGGTYEQYF.

DNA for the CDR3: TGCGCCAGCAGTTCTTCAGAGGACAGCCTCACAGATACGCAGTATTTT. It yields the protein CASSSSEDSLTDTQYF. The chain links TRBV5-1 to TRBJ2-3; D is possibly TRBD1 (6 bases). Germline V gives CDR1 SGHRS, CDR2 YFSETQ. V dropped 5 bases and J dropped 2 bases, with 18 bases sitting between them. CDR3 length: 16 residues.

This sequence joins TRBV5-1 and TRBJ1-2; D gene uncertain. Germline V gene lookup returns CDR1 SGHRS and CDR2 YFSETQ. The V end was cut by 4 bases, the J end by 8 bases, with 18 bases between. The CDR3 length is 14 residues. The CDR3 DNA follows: TGCGCCAGCAGCAGTCTGGCCCACGAGGAGGGCTACACCTTC. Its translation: CASSSLAHEEGYTF.

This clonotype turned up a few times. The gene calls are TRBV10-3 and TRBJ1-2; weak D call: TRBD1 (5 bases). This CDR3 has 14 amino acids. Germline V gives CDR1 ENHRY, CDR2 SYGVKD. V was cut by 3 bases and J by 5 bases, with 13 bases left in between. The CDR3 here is CAISDRSGWYGYTF. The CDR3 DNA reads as TGTGCCATCAGTGATAGATCAGGGTGGTATGGCTACACCTTC.

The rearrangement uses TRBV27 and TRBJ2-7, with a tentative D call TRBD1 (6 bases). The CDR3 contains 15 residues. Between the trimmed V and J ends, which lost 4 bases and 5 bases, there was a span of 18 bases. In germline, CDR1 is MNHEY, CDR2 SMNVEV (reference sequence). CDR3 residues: CASSSSTGFLDEQYF. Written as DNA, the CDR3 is TGTGCCAGCAGTTCCTCCACAGGGTTCTTAGACGAGCAGTACTTC.

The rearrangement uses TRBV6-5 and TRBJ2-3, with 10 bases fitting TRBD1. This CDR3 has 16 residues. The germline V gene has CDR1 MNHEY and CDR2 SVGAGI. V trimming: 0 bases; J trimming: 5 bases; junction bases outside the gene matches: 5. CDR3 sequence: CASSYSLGTGVDTQYF. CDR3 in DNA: TGTGCCAGCAGTTACTCACTAGGGACAGGGGTAGATACGCAGTATTTT.

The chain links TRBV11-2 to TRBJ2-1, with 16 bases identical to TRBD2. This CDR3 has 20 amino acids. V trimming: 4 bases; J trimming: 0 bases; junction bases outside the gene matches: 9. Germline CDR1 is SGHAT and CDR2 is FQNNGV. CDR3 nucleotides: TGTGCCAGCAGCTCCCCCCGGGGACTAGCGGGAGGGAGCTCCTACAATGAGCAGTTCTTC. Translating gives CASSSPRGLAGGSSYNEQFF.

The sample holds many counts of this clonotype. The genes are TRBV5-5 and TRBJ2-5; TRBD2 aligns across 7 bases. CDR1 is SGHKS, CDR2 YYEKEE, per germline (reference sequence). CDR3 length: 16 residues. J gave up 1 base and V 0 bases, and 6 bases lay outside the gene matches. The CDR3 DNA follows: TGTGCCAGCAGCTTGGCCCTGGCGGGGGTCCAAGAGACCCAGTACTTC. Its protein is CASSLALAGVQETQYF.

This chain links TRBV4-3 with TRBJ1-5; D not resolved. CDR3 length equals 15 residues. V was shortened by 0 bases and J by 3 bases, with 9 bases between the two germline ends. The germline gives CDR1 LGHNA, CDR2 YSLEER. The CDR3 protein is CASSQDGLYNQPQHF. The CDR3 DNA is TGCGCCAGCAGCCAAGACGGGCTCTACAATCAGCCCCAGCATTTT.

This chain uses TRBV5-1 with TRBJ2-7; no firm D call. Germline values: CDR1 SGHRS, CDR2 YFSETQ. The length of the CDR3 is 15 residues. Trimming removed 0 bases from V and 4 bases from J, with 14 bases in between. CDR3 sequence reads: CASSLAEGFRYEQYF. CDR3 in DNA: TGCGCCAGCAGCTTGGCCGAAGGGTTTCGTTACGAGCAGTACTTC.

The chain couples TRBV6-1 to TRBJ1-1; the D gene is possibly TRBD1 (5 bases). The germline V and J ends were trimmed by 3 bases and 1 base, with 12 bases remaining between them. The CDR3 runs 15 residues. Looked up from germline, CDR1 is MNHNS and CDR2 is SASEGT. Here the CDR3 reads CASSEGHAANTEAFF. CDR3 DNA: TGTGCCAGCAGTGAGGGGCACGCGGCGAACACTGAAGCTTTCTTT.

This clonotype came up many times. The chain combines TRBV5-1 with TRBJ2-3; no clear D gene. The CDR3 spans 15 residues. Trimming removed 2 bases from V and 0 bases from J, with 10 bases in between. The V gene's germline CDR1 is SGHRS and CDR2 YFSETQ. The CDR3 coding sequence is TGCGCCAGCAGCTTCACATTTTCTAGCACAGATACGCAGTATTTT. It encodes CASSFTFSSTDTQYF.

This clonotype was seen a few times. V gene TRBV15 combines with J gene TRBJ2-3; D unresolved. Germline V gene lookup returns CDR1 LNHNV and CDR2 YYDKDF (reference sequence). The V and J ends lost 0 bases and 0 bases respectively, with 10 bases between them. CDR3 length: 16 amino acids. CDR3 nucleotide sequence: TGTGCCACCAGCAGAGATTTAGCAGCCAGCACAGATACGCAGTATTTT. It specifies CATSRDLAASTDTQYF.

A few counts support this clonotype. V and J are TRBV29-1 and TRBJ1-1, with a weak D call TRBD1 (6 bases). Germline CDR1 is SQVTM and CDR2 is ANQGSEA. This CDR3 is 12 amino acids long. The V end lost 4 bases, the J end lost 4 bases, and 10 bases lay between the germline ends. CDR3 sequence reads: CSVVGGFTEAFF. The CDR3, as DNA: TGCAGCGTTGTAGGGGGGTTCACTGAAGCTTTCTTT.

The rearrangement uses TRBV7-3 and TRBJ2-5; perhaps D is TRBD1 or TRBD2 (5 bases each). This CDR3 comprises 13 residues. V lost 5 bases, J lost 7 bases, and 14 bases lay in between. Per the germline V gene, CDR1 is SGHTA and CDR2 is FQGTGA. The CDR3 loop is CASSPGALGTQYF. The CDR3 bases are TGTGCCAGCAGCCCCGGGGCGCTCGGGACCCAGTACTTC.

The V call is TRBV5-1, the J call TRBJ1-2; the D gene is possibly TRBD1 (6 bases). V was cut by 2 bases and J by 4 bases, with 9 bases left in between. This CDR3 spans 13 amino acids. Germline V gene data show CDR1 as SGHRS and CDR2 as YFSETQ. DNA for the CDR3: TGCGCCAGCAGCTTACAGGGTGTCTATGGCTACACCTTC. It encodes CASSLQGVYGYTF.

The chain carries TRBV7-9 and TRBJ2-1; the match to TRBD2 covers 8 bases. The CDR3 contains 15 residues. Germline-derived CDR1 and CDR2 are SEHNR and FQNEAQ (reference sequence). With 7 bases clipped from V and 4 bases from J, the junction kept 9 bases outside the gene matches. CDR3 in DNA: TGTGCCAGCATCCTTAGCGGGAACGGGTACAATGAGCAGTTCTTC. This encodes CASILSGNGYNEQFF.

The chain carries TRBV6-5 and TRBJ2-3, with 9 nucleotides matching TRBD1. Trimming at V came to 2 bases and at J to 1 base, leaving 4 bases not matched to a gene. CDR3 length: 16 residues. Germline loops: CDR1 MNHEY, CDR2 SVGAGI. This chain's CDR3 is CASSYRGTGRTDTQYF. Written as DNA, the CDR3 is TGTGCCAGCAGTTACCGAGGGACAGGGCGCACAGATACGCAGTATTTT.

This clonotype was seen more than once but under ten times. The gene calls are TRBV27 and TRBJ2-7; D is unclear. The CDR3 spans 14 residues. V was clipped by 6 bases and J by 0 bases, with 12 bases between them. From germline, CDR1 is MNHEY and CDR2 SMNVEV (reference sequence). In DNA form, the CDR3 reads TGTGCCAGCAGGAAGGACCCGGGCTCCTACGAGCAGTACTTC. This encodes CASRKDPGSYEQYF.

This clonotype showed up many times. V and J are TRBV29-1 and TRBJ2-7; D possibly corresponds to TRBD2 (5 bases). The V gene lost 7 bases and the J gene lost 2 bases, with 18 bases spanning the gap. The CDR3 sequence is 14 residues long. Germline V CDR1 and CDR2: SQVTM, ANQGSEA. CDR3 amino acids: CSASGLTGTYEQYF. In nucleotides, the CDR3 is TGCAGCGCTTCGGGTCTCACGGGGACCTACGAGCAGTACTTC.

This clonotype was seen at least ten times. This CDR3 reads CASSPTSGNNEQFF. The CDR3 region has the DNA TGCGCCAGCAGCCCGACTAGCGGTAACAATGAGCAGTTCTTC. The genes are TRBV5-1 and TRBJ2-1; 9 bases line up with TRBD2. The V segment lost 4 bases and the J segment 5 bases; nucleotides outside the gene matches: 4. The CDR3 is made up of 14 amino acids. Germline values: CDR1 SGHRS, CDR2 YFSETQ. The full variable domain, completed using reference TRBV5-1 and TRBJ2-1, is KAGVTQTPRYLIKTRGQQVTLSCSPISGHRSVSWYQQTPGQGLQFLFEYFSETQRNKGNFPGRFSGRQFSNSRSEMNVSTLELGDSALYLCASSPTSGNNEQFFGPGTRLTVL.

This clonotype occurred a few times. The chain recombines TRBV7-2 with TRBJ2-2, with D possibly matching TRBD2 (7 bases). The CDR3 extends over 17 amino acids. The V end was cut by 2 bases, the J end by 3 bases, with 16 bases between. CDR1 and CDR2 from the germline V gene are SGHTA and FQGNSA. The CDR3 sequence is CASSLLVGGGDTGELFF. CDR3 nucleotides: TGTGCCAGCAGCTTACTTGTCGGAGGGGGGGACACCGGGGAGCTGTTTTTT.

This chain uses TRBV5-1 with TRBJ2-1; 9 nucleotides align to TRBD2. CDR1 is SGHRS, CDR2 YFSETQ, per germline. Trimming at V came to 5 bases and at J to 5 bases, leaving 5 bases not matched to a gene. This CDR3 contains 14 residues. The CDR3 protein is CASRSTSGNNEQFF. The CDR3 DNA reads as TGCGCCAGCAGGTCGACTAGCGGCAACAATGAGCAGTTCTTC. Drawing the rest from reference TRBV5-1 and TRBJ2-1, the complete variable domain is KAGVTQTPRYLIKTRGQQVTLSCSPISGHRSVSWYQQTPGQGLQFLFEYFSETQRNKGNFPGRFSGRQFSNSRSEMNVSTLELGDSALYLCASRSTSGNNEQFFGPGTRLTVL.

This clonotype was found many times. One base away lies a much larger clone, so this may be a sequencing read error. The CDR3 loop is CSARDLNTEAFF. The CDR3 region has the DNA TGCAGTGCTAGAGATTTGAACACTGAAGCTTTCTTT. The genes are TRBV20-1 and TRBJ1-1; D unresolved. The ends were cut back, 0 bases at V and 0 bases at J, with 2 bases in the middle. Germline-derived CDR1 and CDR2 are DFQATT and SNEGSKA (reference sequence). CDR3 size: 12 residues.

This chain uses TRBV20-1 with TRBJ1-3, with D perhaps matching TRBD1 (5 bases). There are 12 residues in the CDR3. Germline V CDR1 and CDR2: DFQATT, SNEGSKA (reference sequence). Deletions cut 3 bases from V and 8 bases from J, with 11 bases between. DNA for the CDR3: TGCAGTGCTAGGACAGATCGGGACACCATATATTTT. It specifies CSARTDRDTIYF.